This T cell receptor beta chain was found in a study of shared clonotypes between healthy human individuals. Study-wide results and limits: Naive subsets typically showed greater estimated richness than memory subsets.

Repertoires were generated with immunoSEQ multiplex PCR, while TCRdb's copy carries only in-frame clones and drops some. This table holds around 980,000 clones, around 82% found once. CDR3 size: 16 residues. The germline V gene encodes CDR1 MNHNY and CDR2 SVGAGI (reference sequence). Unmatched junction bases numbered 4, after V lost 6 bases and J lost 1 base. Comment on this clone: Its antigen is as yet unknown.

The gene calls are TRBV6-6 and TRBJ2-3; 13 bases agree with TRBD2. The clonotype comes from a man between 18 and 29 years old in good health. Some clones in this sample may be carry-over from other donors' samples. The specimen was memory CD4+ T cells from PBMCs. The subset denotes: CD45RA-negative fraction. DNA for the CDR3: TGTGCCAGCAGAATCACTAGCGGGAGGGGCACAGATACGCAGTATTTT. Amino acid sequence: CASRITSGRGTDTQYF.